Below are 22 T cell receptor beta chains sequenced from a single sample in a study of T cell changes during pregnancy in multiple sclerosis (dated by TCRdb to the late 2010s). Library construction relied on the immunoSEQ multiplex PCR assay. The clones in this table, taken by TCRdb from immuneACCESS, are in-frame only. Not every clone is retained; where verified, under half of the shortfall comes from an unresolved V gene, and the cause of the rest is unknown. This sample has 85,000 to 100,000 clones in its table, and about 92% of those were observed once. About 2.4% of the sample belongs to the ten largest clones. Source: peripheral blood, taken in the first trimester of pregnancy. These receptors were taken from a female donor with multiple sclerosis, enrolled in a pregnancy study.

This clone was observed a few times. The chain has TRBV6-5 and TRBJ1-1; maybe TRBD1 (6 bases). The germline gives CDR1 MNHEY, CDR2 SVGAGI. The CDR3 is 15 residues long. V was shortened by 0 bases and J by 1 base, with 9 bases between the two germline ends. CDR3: CASSYSPTGNTEAFF. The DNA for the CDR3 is TGTGCCAGCAGTTACTCCCCGACAGGGAACACTGAAGCTTTCTTT.

The DNA of the CDR3 is TGTGCCAGCTCACCAATGGACAGGGACCAGTTCTTC. Protein: CASSPMDRDQFF. This chain links TRBV18 with TRBJ2-1; 8 positions agree with TRBD1. Germline CDR1 and CDR2: KGHSH and LQKENI. J gave up 13 bases and V 2 bases, and 4 bases lay outside the gene matches. The CDR3 is 12 residues long. The full variable domain, completed using reference TRBV18 and TRBJ2-1, is NAGVMQNPRHLVRRRGQEARLRCSPMKGHSHVYWYRQLPEEGLKFMVYLQKENIIDESGMPKERFSAEFPKEGPSILRIQQVVRGDSAAYFCASSPMDRDQFFGPGTRLTVL.

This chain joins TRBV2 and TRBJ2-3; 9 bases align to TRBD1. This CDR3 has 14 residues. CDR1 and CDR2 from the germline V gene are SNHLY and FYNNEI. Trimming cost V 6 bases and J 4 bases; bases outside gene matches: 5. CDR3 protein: CASSTGGSADTQYF. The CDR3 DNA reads TGTGCCAGCAGCACAGGGGGCTCGGCAGATACGCAGTATTTT.

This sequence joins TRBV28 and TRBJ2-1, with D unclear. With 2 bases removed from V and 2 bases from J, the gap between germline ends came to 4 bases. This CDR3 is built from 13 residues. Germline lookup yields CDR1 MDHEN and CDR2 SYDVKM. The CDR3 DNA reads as TGTGCCAGCAGTTTAGAGGCCTACAATGAGCAGTTCTTC. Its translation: CASSLEAYNEQFF.

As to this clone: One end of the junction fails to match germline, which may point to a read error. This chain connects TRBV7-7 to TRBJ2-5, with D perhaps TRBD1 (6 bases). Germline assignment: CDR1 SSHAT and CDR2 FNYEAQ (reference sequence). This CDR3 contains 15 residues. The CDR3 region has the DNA TGTGCTAGCAGCCTTCGACAGGCGGCTGGGGAGACCCAGTACTTC. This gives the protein CASSLRQAAGETQYF.

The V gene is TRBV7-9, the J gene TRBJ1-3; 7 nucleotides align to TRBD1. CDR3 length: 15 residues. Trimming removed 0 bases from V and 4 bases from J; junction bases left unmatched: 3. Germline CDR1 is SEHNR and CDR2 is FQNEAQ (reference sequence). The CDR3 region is CASSLAVGQGNTIYF. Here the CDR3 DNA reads TGTGCCAGCAGCTTAGCGGTGGGACAGGGAAACACCATATATTTT.

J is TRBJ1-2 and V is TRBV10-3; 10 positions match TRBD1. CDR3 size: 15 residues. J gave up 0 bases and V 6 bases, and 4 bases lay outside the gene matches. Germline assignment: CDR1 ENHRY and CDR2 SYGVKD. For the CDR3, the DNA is TGTGCCATCAGCGGTGGGACAGGGGCTAACTATGGCTACACCTTC. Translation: CAISGGTGANYGYTF.

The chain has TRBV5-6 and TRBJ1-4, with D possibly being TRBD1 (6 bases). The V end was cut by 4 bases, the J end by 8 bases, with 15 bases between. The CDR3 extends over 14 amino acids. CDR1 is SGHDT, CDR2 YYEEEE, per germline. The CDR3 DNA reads TGTGCCAGCAGCATGACAGGAAGGGGCGAAAAACTGTTTTTT. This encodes CASSMTGRGEKLFF. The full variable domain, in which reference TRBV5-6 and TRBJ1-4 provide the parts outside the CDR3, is DAGVTQSPTHLIKTRGQQVTLRCSPKSGHDTVSWYQQALGQGPQFIFQYYEEEERQRGNFPDRFSGHQFPNYSSELNVNALLLGDSALYLCASSMTGRGEKLFFGSGTQLSVL.

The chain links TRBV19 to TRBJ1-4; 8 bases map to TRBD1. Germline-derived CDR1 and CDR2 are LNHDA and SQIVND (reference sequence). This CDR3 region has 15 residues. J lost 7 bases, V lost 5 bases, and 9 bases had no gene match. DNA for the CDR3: TGTGCCAGTAGTCTCCGACAGGGGAAGGGTGAAAAACTGTTTTTT. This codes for CASSLRQGKGEKLFF.

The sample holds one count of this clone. CDR3 sequence: CASRVQGFSYEQYF. The CDR3 nucleotides read TGTGCCAGCAGGGTACAGGGGTTCTCCTACGAGCAGTACTTC. The chain links TRBV27 to TRBJ2-7, with 7 bases aligning to TRBD1. This CDR3 has 14 residues. V gave up 6 bases and J gave up 0 bases; unmatched junction bases: 5. Germline assignment: CDR1 MNHEY and CDR2 SMNVEV (reference sequence).

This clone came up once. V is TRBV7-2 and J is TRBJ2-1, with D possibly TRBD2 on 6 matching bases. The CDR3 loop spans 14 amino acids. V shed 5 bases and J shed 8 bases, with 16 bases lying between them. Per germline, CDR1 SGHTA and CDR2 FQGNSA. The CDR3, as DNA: TGTGCCAGCAGCAATCACGGGAGTTTCTATGAGCAGTTCTTC. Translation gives CASSNHGSFYEQFF.

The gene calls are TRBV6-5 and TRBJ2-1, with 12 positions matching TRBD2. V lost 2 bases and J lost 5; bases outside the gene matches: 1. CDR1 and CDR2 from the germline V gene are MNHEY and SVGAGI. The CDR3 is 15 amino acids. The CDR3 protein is CASSYRTSGNNEQFF. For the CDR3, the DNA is TGTGCCAGCAGTTACCGGACTAGCGGGAACAATGAGCAGTTCTTC.

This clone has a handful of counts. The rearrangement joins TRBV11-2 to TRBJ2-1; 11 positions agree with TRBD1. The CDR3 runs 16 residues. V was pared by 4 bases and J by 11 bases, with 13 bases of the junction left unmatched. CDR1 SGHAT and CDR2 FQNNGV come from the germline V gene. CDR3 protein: CASSSYRDRGSNQQFF. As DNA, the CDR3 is TGTGCCAGCAGCTCTTACCGGGACAGGGGGTCAAACCAGCAGTTCTTC.

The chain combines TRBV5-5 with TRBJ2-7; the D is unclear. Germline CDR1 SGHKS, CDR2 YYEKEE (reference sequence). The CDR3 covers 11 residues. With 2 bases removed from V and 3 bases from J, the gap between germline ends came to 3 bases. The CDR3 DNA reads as TGTGCCAGCAGCTTCCACTACGAGCAGTACTTC. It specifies CASSFHYEQYF.

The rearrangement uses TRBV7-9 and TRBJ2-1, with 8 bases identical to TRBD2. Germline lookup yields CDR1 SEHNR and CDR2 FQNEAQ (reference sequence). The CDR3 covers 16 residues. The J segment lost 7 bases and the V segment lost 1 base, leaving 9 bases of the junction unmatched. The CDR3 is CASSLGLAGGQNEQFF. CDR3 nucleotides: TGTGCCAGCAGCTTAGGCCTAGCGGGTGGCCAGAATGAGCAGTTCTTC.

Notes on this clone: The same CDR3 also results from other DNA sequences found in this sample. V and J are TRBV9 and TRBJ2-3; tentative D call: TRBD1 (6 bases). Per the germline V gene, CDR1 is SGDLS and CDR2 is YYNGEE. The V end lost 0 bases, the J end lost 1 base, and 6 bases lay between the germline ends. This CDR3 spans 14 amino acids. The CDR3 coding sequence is TGTGCCAGCAGCGTAGGACAGGGCACAGATACGCAGTATTTT. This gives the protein CASSVGQGTDTQYF.

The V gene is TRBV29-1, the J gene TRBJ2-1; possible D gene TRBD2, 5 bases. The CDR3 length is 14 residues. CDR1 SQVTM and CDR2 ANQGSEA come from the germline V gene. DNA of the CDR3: TGCAGTGCCGGGCGGGCCACATCCTACAATGAGCAGTTCTTC. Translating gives CSAGRATSYNEQFF.

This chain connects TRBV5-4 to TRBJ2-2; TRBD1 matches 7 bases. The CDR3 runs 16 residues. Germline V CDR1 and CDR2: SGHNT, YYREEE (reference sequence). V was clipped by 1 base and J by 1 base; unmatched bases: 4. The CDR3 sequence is CASSLPRTGNTGELFF. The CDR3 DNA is TGTGCCAGCAGCTTGCCCCGGACAGGGAACACCGGGGAGCTGTTTTTT.

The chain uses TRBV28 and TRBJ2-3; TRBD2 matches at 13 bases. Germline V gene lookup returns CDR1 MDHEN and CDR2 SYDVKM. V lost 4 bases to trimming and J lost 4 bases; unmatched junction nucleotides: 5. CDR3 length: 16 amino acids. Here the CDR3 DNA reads TGTGCCAGCAGTTCACGGACTAGCGGGAGTGCAGATACGCAGTATTTT. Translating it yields CASSSRTSGSADTQYF.

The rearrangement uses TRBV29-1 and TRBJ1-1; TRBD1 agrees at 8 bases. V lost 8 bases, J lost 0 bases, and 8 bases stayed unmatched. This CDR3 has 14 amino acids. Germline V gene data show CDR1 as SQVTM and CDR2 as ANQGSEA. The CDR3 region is CSLGTGPMNTEAFF. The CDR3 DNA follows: TGCAGCCTAGGGACAGGACCCATGAACACTGAAGCTTTCTTT.

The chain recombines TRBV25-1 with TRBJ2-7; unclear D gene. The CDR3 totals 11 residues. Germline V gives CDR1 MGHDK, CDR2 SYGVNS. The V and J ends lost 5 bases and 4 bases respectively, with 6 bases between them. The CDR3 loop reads CASSPQYEQYF. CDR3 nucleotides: TGTGCCAGCAGTCCGCAGTACGAGCAGTACTTC.

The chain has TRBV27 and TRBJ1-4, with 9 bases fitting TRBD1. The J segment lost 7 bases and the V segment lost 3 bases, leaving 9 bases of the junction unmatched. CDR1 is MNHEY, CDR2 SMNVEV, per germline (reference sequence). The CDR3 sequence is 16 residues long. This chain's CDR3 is CASSLGQGAPGEKLFF. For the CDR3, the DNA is TGTGCCAGCAGTTTGGGACAGGGAGCACCTGGTGAAAAACTGTTTTTT.